This TCR beta chain derives from a study of T cell repertoires in cytomegalovirus infection. Looking at the study overall: TCR beta signatures that were public indicated CMV infection and matching HLA type. General study points: HLA-C-restricted CMV-specific TCR beta clonotypes prevailed in the ex vivo response. The study identified carriers of CMV plus the relevant HLA from cumulative public TCR beta family frequency.

A single record per CDR3 protein comes from TCRdb applying MiXCR to the reads. The sample lists roughly 800,000 distinct CDR3 sequences, 25% to 30% occurring once. Comments on this clonotype: Its target is not known.

CDR1 is MGHDK and CDR2 is SYGVNS in the germline V gene. Trimming shortened V by 7 bases and J by 6 bases, and 8 bases separated the two germline ends. This CDR3 spans 11 amino acids. This clonotype was sampled from a human donor in good health (CMV status not recorded). Some clones in this sample may be carry-over from other donors' samples. The material was cultured CD8+ T cells from PBMCs, obtained from culture after CMV antigen stimulation. J is TRBJ2-3 and V is TRBV25-1, with D unclear. This CDR3 is CASMIGDTQYF. CDR3 nucleotide sequence: TGTGCCAGCATGATTGGGGATACGCAGTATTTT.